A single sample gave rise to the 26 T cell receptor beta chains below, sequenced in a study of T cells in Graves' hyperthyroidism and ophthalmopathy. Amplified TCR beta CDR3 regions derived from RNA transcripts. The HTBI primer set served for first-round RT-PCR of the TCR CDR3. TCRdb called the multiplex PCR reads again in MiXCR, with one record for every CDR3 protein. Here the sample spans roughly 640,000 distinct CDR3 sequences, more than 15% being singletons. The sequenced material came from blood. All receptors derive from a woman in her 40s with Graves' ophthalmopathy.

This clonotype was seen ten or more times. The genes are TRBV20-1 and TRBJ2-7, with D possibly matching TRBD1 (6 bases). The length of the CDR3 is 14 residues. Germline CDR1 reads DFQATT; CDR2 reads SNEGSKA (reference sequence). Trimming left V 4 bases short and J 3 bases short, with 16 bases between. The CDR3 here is CSAILQGPYYEQYF. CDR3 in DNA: TGCAGTGCTATTTTACAGGGTCCCTACTACGAGCAGTACTTC.

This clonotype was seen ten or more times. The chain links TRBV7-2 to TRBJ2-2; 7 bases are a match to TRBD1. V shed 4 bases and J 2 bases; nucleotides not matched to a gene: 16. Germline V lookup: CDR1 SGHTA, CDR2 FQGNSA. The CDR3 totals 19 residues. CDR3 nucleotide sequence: TGTGCCAGCAGCTCCAGCTTCCCCGCCGGGACAGTTAACACCGGGGAGCTGTTTTTT. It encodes CASSSSFPAGTVNTGELFF.

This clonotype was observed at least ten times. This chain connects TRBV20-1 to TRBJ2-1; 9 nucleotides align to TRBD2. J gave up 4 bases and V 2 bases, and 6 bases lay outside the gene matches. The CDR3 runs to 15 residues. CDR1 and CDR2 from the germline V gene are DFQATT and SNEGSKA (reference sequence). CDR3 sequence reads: CSARSSSGNYNEQFF. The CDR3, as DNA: TGCAGTGCTAGATCGTCTAGCGGGAATTACAATGAGCAGTTCTTC.

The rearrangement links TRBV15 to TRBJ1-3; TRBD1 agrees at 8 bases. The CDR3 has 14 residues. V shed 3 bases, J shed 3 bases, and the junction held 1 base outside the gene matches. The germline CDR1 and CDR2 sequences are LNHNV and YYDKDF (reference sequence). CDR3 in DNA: TGTGCCACCAGCAGTGGACAGGGTGGAAACACCATATATTTT. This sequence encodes CATSSGQGGNTIYF.

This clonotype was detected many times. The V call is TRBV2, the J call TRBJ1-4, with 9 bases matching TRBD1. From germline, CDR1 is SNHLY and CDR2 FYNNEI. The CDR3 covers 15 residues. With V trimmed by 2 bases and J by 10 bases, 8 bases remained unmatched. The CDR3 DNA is TGTGCCAGCAGTGAACAGGGACAGGGCGTAGGAAAACTGTTTTTT. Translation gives CASSEQGQGVGKLFF.

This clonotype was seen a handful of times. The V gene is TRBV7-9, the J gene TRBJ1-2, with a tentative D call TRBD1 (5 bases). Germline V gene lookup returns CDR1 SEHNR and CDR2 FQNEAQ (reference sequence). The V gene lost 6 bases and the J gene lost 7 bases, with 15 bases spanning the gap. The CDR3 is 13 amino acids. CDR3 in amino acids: CASSQSGGGGYTF. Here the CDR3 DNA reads TGTGCCAGCAGTCAAAGCGGGGGTGGTGGCTACACCTTC. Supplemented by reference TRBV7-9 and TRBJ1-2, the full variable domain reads DTGVSQNPRHKITKRGQNVTFRCDPISEHNRLYWYRQTLGQGPEFLTYFQNEAQLEKSRLLSDRFSAERPKGSFSTLEIQRTEQGDSAMYLCASSQSGGGGYTFGSGTRLTVV.

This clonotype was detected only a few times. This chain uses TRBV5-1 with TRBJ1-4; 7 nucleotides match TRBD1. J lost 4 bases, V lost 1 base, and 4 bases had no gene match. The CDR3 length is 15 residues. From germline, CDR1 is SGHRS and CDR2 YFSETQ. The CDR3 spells CASSLLTGVNEKLFF. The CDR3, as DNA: TGCGCCAGCAGCTTGCTTACAGGGGTTAATGAAAAACTGTTTTTT.

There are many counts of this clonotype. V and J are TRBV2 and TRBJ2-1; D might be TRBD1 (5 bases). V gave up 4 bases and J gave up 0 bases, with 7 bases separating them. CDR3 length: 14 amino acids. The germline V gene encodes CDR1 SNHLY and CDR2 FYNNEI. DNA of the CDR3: TGTGCCAGCAGTGGCCAGGGCTCCTACAATGAGCAGTTCTTC. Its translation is CASSGQGSYNEQFF.

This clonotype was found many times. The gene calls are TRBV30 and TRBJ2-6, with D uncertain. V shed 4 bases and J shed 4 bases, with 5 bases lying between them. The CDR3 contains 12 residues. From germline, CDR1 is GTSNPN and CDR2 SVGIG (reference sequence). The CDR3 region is CAWMGGANVLTF. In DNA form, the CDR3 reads TGTGCCTGGATGGGAGGGGCCAACGTCCTGACTTTC.

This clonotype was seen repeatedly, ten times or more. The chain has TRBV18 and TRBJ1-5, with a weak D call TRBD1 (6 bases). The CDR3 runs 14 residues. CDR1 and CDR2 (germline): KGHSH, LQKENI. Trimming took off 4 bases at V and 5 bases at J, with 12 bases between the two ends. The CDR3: CASSQQGGDQPQHF. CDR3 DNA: TGTGCCAGCTCACAACAGGGTGGCGATCAGCCCCAGCATTTT.

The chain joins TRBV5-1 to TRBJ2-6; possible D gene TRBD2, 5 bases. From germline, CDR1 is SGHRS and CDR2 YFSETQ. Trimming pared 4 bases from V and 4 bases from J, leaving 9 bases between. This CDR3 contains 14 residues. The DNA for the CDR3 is TGCGCCAGCAGCATAGCGTCCGGGGCCAACGTCCTGACTTTC. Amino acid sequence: CASSIASGANVLTF.

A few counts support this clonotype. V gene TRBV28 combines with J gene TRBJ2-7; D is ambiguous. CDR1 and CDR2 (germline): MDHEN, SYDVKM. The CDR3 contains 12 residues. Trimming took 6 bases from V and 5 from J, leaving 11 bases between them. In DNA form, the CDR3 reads TGTGCCAGCAGGGAATTCGAGCACGAGCAGTACTTC. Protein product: CASREFEHEQYF.

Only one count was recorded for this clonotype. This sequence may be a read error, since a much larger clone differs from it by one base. The CDR3 loop is CASRIVRVYAEAFF. The CDR3 DNA reads as TGTGCCAGCAGAATCGTTAGGGTATACGCTGAAGCTTTCTTT. The chain links TRBV2 to TRBJ1-1; D ambiguous. The CDR3 is 14 residues long. Deletions cut 6 bases from V and 6 bases from J, with 17 bases between. Per germline, CDR1 SNHLY and CDR2 FYNNEI. Full variable domain (rest looked up from reference TRBV2 and TRBJ1-1): EPEVTQTPSHQVTQMGQEVILRCVPISNHLYFYWYRQILGQKVEFLVSFYNNEISEKSEIFDDQFSVERPDGSNFTLKIRSTKLEDSAMYFCASRIVRVYAEAFFGQGTRLTVV.

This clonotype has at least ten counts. CDR3 amino acids: CASSRGDRGQETQYF. The CDR3 nucleotides read TGTGCCAGCAGCAGAGGCGACAGGGGCCAAGAGACCCAGTACTTC. This chain joins TRBV11-2 and TRBJ2-5, with 8 nucleotides matching TRBD1. There are 15 residues in the CDR3. Germline V gene sequence: CDR1 SGHAT, CDR2 FQNNGV. V shed 5 bases, J shed 1 base, and the junction held 6 bases outside the gene matches.

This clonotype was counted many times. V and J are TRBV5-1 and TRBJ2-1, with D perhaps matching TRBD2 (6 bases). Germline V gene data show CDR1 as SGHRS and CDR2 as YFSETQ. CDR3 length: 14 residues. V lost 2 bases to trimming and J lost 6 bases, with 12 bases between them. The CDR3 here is CASSFGGSLNEQFF. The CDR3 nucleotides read TGCGCCAGCAGCTTCGGAGGGAGTCTCAATGAGCAGTTCTTC.

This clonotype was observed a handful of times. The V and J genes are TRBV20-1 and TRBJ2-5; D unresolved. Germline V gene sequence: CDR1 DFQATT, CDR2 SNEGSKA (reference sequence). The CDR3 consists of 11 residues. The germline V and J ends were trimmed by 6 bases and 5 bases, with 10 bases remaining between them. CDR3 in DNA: TGCAGTGCCGCCCCGACGGAGACCCAGTACTTC. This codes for CSAAPTETQYF.

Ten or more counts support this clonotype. In nucleotides, the CDR3 is TGTGCCAGCAGCGATGGGACTAGACCTTACGAGCAGTACTTC. Translation gives CASSDGTRPYEQYF. The chain has TRBV12-3 or TRBV12-4 and TRBJ2-7; TRBD2 matches 8 bases. This CDR3 is built from 14 residues. V shed 6 bases, J shed 4 bases, and the junction held 8 bases outside the gene matches.

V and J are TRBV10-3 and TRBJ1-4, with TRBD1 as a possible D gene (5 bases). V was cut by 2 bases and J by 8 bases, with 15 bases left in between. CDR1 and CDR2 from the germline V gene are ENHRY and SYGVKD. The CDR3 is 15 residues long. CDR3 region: CAISELGTGQEKLFF. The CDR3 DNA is TGTGCCATCAGTGAGCTCGGGACCGGGCAGGAAAAACTGTTTTTT.

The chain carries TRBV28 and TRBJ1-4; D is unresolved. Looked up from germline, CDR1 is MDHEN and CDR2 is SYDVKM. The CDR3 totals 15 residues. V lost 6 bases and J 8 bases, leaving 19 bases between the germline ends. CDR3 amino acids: CASSPPAYPGEKLFF. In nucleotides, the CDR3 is TGTGCCAGCAGCCCCCCGGCGTACCCGGGGGAAAAACTGTTTTTT.

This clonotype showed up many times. The CDR3 region has the DNA TGCGCCAGCAGCTTGGGGACTAGAGACGATACGCAGTATTTT. As protein: CASSLGTRDDTQYF. The rearrangement uses TRBV5-1 and TRBJ2-3, with 7 bases lining up with TRBD2. The CDR3 sequence is 14 residues long. In germline, CDR1 is SGHRS, CDR2 YFSETQ. V trimming: 0 bases; J trimming: 6 bases; junction bases outside the gene matches: 4.

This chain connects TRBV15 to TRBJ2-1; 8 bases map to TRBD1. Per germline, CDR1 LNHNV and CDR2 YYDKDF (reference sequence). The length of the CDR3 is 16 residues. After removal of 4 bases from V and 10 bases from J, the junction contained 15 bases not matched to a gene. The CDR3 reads CATSKNLDRGAWEQFF. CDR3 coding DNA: TGTGCCACCAGCAAAAACCTCGACAGGGGAGCATGGGAGCAGTTCTTC.

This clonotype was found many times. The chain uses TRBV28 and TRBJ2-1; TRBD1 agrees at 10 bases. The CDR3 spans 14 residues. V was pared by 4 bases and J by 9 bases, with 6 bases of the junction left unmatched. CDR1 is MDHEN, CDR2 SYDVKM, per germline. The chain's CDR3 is CASSSGQGWVEQFF. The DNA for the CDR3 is TGTGCCAGCAGTTCGGGACAGGGGTGGGTTGAGCAGTTCTTC.

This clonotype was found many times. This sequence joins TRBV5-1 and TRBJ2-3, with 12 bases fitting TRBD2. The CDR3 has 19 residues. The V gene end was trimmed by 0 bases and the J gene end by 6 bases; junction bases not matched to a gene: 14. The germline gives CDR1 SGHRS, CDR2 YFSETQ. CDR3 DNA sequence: TGCGCCAGCAGCTTGGCCCTGCTAGCGGGAGGGAAGGTTTTGGATACGCAGTATTTT. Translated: CASSLALLAGGKVLDTQYF. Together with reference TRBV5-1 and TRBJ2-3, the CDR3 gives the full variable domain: KAGVTQTPRYLIKTRGQQVTLSCSPISGHRSVSWYQQTPGQGLQFLFEYFSETQRNKGNFPGRFSGRQFSNSRSEMNVSTLELGDSALYLCASSLALLAGGKVLDTQYFGPGTRLTVL.

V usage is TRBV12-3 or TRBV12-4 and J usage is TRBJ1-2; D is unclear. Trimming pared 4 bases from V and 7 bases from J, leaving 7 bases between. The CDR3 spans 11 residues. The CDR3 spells CASSWQLGYTF. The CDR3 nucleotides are TGTGCCAGCAGTTGGCAGCTTGGCTACACCTTC.

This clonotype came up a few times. CDR3 sequence: CASSLDRGHEKLFF. In DNA, the CDR3 is TGTGCCAGCAGCTTAGACAGGGGTCATGAAAAACTGTTTTTT. This chain connects TRBV7-2 to TRBJ1-4; 7 bases fit TRBD1. Germline CDR1 SGHTA, CDR2 FQGNSA. With 1 base clipped from V and 6 bases from J, the junction kept 2 bases outside the gene matches. The length of the CDR3 is 14 residues.

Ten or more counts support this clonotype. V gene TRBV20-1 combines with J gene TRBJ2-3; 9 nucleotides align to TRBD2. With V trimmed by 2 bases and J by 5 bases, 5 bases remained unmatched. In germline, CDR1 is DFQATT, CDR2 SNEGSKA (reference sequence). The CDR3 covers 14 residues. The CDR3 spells CSARLAGLKDTQYF. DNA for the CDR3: TGCAGTGCTAGACTAGCGGGGTTAAAAGATACGCAGTATTTT.